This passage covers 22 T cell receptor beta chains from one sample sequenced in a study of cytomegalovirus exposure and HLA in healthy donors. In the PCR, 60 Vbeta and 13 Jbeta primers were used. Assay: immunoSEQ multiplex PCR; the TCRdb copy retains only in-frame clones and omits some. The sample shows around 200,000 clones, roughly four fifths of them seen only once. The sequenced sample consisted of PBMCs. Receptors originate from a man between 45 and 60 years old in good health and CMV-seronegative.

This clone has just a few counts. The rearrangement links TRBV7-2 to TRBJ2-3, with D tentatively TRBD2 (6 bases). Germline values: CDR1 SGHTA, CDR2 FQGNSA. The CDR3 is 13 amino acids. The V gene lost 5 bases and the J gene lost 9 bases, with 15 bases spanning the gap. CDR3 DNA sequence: TGTGCCAGCAGCCCTAGCCAACGGGGGACGCAGTATTTT. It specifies CASSPSQRGTQYF.

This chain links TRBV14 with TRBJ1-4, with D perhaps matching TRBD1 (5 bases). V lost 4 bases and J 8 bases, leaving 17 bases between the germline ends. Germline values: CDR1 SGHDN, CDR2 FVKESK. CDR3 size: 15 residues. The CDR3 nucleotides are TGTGCCAGCAGCCCGTCCGGGGGTTGGTCGGAAAAACTGTTTTTT. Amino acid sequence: CASSPSGGWSEKLFF.

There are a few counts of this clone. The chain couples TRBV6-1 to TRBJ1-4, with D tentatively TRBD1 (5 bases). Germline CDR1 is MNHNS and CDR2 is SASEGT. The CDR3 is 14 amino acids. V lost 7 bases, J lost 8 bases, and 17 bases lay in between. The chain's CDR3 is CASNQAQRGEKLFF. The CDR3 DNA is TGTGCCAGCAATCAGGCCCAACGGGGGGAAAAACTGTTTTTT.

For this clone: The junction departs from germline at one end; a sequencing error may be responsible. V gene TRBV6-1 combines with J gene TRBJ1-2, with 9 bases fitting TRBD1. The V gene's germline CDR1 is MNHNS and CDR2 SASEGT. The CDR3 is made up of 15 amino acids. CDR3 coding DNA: TGTGCCAGCAGTGGGGGGACAGGGCCTAACCATGGCTACACCTTC. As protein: CASSGGTGPNHGYTF.

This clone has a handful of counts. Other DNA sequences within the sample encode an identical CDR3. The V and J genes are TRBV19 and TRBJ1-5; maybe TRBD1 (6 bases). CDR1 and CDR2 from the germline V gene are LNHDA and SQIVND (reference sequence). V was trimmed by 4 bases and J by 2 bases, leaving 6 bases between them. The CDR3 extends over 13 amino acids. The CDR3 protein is CASSRQGNQPQHF. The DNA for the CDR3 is TGTGCCAGTAGTAGACAGGGCAATCAGCCCCAGCATTTT.

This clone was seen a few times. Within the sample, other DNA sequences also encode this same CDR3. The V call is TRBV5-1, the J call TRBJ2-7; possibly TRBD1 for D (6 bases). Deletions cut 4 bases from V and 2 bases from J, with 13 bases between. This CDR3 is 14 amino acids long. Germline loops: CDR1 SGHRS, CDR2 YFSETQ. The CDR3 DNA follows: TGCGCCAGCAGCCCTGGACAGATTACCTACGAGCAGTACTTC. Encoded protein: CASSPGQITYEQYF. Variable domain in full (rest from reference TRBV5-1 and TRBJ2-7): KAGVTQTPRYLIKTRGQQVTLSCSPISGHRSVSWYQQTPGQGLQFLFEYFSETQRNKGNFPGRFSGRQFSNSRSEMNVSTLELGDSALYLCASSPGQITYEQYFGPGTRLTVT.

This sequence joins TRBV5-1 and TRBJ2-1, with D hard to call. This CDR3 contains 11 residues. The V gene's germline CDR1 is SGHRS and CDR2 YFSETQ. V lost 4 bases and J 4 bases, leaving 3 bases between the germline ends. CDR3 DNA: TGCGCCAGCAGCCTATACAATGAGCAGTTCTTC. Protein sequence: CASSLYNEQFF.

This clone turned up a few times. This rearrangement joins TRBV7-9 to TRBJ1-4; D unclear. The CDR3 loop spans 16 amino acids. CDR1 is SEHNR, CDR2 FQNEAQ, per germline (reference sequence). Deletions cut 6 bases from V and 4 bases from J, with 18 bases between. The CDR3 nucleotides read TGTGCCAGCAGTCACGTCCTCGACGGGAGTAATGAAAAACTGTTTTTT. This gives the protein CASSHVLDGSNEKLFF.

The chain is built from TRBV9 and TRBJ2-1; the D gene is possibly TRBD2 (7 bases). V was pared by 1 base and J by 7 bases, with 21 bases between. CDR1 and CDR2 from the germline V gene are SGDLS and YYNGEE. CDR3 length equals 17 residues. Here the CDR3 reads CASSVSPRGGSPNEQFF. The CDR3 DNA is TGTGCCAGCAGCGTATCCCCCAGGGGCGGGAGTCCAAATGAGCAGTTCTTC. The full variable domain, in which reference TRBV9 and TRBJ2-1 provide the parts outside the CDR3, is DSGVTQTPKHLITATGQRVTLRCSPRSGDLSVYWYQQSLDQGLQFLIQYYNGEERAKGNILERFSAQQFPDLHSELNLSSLELGDSALYFCASSVSPRGGSPNEQFFGPGTRLTVL.

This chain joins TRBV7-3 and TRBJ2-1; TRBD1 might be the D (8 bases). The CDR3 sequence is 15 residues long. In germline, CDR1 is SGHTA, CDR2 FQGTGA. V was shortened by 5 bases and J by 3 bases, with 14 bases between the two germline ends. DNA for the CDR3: TGTGCCAGCAGCGTACAGGGGGGGATCTACAATGAGCAGTTCTTC. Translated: CASSVQGGIYNEQFF.

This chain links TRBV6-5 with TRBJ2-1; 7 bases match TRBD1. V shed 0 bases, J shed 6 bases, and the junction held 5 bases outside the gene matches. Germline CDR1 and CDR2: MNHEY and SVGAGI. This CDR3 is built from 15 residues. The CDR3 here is CASSYSRTGRNEQFF. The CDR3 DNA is TGTGCCAGCAGTTACTCAAGGACAGGTCGCAATGAGCAGTTCTTC.

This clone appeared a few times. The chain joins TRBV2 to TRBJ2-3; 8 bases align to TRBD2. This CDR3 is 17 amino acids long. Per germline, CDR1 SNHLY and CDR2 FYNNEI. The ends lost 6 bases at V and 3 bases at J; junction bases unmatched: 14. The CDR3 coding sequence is TGTGCCAGCAGCCGTCGGGAGGGGGGAAGGGGGACAGATACGCAGTATTTT. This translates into CASSRREGGRGTDTQYF.

The CDR3, as DNA: TGTGCCAGCGGCGGGACCCGTCCCTACGAGCAGTACTTC. Its protein is CASGGTRPYEQYF. This sequence joins TRBV28 and TRBJ2-7; TRBD2 might be the D (6 bases). The CDR3 runs 13 residues. V lost 8 bases and J lost 2, with 13 bases in between. CDR1 MDHEN and CDR2 SYDVKM come from the germline V gene.

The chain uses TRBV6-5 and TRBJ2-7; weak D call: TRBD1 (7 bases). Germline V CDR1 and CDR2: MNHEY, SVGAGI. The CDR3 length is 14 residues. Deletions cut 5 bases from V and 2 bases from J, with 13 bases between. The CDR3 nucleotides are TGTGCCAGCAGTAGGGGGGACAGAACCTACGAGCAGTACTTC. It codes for CASSRGDRTYEQYF.

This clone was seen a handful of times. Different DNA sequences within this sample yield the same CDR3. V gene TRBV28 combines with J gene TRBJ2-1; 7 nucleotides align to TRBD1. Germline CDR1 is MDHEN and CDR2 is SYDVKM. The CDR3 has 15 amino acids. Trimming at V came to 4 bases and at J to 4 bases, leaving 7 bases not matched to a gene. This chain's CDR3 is CASSSPDRRYNEQFF. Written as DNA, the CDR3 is TGTGCCAGCAGTTCACCGGACAGGCGGTACAATGAGCAGTTCTTC.

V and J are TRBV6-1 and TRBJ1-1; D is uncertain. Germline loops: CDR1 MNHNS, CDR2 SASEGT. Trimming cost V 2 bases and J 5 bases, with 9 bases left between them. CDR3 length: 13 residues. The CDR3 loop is CASSEYRGTEAFF. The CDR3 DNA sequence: TGTGCCAGCAGTGAATATCGGGGAACTGAAGCTTTCTTT.

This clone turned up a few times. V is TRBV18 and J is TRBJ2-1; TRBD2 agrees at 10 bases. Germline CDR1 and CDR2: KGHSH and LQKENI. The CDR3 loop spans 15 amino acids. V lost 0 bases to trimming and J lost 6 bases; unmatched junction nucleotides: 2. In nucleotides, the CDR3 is TGTGCCAGCTCACCACCTTCTAGCGGGGGCAATGAGCAGTTCTTC. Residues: CASSPPSSGGNEQFF. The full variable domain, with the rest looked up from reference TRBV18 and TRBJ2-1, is NAGVMQNPRHLVRRRGQEARLRCSPMKGHSHVYWYRQLPEEGLKFMVYLQKENIIDESGMPKERFSAEFPKEGPSILRIQQVVRGDSAAYFCASSPPSSGGNEQFFGPGTRLTVL.

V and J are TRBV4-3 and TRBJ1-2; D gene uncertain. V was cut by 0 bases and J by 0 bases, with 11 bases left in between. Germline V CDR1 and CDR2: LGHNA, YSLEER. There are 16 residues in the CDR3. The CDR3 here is CASSQDSSTSNYGYTF. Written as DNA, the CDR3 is TGCGCCAGCAGCCAAGATAGCAGCACCTCTAACTATGGCTACACCTTC.

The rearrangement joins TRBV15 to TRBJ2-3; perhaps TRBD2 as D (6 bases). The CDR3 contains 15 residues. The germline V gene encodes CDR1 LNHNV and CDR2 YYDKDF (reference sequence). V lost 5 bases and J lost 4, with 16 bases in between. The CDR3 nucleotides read TGTGCCACCAGCGCCTCAACGTCGGGGGCAGATACGCAGTATTTT. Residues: CATSASTSGADTQYF.

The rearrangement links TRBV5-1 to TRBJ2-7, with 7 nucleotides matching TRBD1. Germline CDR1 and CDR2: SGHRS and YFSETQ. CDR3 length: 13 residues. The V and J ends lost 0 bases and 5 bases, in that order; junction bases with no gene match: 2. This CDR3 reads CASSLGDRDEQYF. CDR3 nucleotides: TGCGCCAGCAGCTTGGGTGACAGGGACGAGCAGTACTTC.

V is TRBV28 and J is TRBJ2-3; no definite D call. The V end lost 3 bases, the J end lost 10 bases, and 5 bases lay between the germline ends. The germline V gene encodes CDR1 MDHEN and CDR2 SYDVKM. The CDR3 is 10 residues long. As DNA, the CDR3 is TGTGCCAGCAGTTTCGGTGCGCAGTATTTT. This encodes CASSFGAQYF.

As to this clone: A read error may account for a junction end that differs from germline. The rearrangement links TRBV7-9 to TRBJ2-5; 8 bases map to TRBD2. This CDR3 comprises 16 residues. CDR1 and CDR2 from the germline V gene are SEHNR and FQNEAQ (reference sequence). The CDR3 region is CSSSLAPSGRRETQYF. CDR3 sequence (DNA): TGTTCCAGCAGCTTAGCACCGAGCGGGAGAAGAGAGACCCAGTACTTC.